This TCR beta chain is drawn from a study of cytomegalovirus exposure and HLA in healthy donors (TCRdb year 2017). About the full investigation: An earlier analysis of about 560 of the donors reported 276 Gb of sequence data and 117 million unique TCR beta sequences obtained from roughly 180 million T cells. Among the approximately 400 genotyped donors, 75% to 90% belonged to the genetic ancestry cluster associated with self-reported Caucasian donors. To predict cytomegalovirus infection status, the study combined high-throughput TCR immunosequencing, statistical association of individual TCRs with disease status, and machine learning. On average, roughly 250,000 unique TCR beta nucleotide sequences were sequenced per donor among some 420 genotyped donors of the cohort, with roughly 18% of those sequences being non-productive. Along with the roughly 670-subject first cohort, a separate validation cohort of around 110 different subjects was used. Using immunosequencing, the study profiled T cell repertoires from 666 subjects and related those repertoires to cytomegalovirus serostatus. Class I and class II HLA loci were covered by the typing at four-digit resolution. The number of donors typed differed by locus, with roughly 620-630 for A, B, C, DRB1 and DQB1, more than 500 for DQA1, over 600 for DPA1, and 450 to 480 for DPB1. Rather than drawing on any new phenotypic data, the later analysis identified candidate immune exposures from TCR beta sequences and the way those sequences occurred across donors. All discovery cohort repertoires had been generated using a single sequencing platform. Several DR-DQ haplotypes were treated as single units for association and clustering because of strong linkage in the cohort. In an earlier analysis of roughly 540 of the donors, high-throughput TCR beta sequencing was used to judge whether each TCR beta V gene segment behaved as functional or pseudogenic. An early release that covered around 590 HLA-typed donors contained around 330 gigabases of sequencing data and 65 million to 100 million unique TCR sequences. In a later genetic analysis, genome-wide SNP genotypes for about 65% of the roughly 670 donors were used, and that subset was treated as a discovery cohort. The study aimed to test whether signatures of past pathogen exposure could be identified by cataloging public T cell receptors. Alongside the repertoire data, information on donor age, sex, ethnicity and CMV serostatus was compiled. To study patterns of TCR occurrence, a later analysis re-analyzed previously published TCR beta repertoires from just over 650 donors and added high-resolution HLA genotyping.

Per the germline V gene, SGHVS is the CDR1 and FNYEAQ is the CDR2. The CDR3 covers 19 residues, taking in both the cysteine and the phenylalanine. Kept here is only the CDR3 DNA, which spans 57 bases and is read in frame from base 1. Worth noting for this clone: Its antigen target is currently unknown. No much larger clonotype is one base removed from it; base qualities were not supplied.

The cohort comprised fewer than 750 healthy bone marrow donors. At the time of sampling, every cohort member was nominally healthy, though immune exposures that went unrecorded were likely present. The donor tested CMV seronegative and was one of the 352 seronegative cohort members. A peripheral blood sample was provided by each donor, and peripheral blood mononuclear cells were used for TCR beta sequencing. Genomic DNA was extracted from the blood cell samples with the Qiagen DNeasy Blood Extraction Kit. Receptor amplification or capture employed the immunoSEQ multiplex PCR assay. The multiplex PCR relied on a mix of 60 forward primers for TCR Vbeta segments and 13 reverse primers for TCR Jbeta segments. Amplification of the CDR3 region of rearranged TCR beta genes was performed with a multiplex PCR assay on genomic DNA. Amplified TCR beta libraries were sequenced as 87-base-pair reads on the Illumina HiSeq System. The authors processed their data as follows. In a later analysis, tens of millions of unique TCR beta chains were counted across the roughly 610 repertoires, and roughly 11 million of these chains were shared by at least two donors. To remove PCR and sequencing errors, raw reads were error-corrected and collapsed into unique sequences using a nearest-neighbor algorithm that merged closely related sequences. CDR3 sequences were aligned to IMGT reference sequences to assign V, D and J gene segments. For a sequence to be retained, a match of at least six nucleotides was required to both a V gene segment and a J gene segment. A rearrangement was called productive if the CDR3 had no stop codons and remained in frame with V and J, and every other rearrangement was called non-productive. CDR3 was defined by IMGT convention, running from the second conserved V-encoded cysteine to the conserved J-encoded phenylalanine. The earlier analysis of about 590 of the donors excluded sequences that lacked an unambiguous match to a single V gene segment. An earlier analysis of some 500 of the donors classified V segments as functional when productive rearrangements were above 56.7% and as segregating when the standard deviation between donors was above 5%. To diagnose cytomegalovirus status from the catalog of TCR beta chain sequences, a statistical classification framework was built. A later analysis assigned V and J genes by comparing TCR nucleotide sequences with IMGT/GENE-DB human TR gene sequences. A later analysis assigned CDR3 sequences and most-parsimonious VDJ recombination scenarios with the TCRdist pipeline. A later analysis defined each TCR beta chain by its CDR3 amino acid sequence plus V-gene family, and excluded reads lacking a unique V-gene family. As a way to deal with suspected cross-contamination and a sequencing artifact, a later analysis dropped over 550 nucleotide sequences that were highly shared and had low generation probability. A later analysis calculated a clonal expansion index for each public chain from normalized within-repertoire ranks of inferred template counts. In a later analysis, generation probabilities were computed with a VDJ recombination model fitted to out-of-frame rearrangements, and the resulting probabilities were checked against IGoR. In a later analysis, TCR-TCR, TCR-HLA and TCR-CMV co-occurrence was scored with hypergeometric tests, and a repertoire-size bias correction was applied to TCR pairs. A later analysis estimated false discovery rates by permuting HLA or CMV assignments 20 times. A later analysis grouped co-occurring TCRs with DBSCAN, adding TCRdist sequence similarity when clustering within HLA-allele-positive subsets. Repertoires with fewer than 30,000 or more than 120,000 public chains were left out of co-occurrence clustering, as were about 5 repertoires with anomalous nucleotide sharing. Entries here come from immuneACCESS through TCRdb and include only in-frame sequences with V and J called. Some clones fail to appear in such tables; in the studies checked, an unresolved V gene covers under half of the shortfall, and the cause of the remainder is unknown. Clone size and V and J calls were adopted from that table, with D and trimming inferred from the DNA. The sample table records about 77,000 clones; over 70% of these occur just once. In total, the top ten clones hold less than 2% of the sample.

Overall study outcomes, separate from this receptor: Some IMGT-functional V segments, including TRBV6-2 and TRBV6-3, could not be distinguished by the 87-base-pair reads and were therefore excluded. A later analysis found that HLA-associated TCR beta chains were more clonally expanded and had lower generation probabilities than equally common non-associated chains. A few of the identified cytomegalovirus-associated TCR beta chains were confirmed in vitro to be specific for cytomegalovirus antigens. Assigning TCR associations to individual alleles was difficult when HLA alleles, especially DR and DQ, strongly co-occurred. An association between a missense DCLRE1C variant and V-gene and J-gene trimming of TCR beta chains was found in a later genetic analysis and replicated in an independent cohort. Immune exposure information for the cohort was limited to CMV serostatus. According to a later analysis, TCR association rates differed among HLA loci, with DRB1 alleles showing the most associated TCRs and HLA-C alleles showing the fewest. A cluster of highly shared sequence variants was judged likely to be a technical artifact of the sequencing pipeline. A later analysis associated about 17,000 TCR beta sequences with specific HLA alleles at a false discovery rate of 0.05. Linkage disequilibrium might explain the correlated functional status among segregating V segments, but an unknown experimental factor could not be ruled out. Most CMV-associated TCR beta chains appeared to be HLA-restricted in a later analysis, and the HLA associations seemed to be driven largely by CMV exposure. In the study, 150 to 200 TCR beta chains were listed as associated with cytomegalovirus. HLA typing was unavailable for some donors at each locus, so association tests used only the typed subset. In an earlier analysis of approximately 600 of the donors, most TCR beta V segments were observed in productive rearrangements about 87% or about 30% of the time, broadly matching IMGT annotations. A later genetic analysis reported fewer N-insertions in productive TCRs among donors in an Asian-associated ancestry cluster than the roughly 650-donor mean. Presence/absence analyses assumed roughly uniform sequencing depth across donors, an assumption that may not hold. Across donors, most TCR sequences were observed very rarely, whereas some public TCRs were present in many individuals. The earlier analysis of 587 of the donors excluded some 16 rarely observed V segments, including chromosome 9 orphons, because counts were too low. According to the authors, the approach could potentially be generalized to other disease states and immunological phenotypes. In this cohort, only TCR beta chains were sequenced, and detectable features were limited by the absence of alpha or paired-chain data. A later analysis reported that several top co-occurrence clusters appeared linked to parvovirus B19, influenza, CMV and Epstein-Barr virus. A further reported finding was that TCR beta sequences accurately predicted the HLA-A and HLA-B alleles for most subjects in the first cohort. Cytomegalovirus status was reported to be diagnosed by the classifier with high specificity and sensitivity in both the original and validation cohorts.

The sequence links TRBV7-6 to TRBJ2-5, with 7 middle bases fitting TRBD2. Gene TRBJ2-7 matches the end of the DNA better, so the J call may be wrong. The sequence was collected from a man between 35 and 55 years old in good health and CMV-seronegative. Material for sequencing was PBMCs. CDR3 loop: CASSLGGGRGRLDSYEQYF. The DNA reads TGTGCCAGCAGCTTAGGAGGCGGGAGAGGGCGATTGGACTCCTACGAGCAGTACTTC.